This note documents a single T cell receptor (beta chain) sequence. The data derive from a study of T cell changes during pregnancy in multiple sclerosis. The assay was immunoSEQ multiplex PCR, and TCRdb's table has in-frame clones only and misses some. The sample holds tens of thousands of clones, around nine tenths seen once. This CDR3 spans 15 amino acids. CDR1 is MGHRA and CDR2 is YSYEKL in the germline V gene. V dropped 2 bases and J dropped 1; count of bases not matched to a gene: 2. The sequences come from CD8+ T cells from peripheral blood mononuclear cells, collected before pregnancy. The source is a female donor with multiple sclerosis, enrolled in a pregnancy study. This chain uses TRBV4-1 with TRBJ2-3; 8 nucleotides line up with TRBD2. The CDR3 is CASSQTAGGTDTQYF. The CDR3 DNA reads as TGCGCCAGCAGCCAAACAGCGGGGGGCACAGATACGCAGTATTTT.